This TCR beta chain derives from a study of blood T cell repertoires in COVID-19. Per the original data handling: The assay estimated nucleated cells by amplifying reference gene primers. Clones were sequenced by immunoSEQ multiplex PCR, and TCRdb holds only the in-frame ones, with some missing. The V and J calls and clone size come from that table; D and trimming were worked out from the DNA. The sample has under 450,000 clones, approximately 89% seen once. There are 15 residues in the CDR3. Trimming took off 3 bases at V and 0 bases at J, with 10 bases between the two ends. The V gene's germline CDR1 is SGDLS and CDR2 YYNGEE.

The material sequenced was peripheral blood. The receptor comes from a woman between 35 and 50 years old with COVID-19, enrolled during active disease. The J gene is TRBJ1-3, the V gene TRBV9; tentatively, D is TRBD1 (5 bases). The CDR3 bases are TGTGCCAGCAGCGCGACAGCGATCTCTGGAAACACCATATATTTT. This encodes CASSATAISGNTIYF.